This record covers a single TCR beta chain. Its antigen is undetermined. Germline V gene sequence: CDR1 SEHNR, CDR2 FQNEAQ (reference sequence). The V end lost 5 bases, the J end lost 6 bases, and 14 bases lay between the germline ends. The CDR3 is 13 residues long. The sample is drawn from a study of CD8 T cells in ankylosing spondylitis. Broader study findings: What appeared characteristic of ankylosing spondylitis blood was a TCR beta motif of under 10 highly homologous variants. The authors reported significant enrichment of disease-linked clones in matched ankylosing spondylitis synovial fluid.

Quantitative 5'-RACE with molecular barcodes was used to make the TCR beta libraries. TCRdb reprocessed the 5' RACE reads via MiXCR and lists one record per CDR3 protein. The sample includes 200,000 to 250,000 distinct CDR3 sequences, about 16% of them seen just once. The V and J genes are TRBV7-9 and TRBJ2-7; a possible D gene is TRBD2 (6 bases). The sample was blood, either unsorted or a sorted T cell fraction (not recorded which). This sequence was found in a male donor with ankylosing spondylitis. The CDR3 region is CASSPPAGIEQYF. The DNA of the CDR3 is TGTGCCAGCAGCCCCCCCGCGGGAATCGAGCAGTACTTC.